Following are 20 T cell receptor beta chains from one sample sequenced in a study of blood T cell repertoires in COVID-19. Sequencing was performed with immunoSEQ multiplex PCR; in TCRdb, only in-frame clones are kept and a portion is missing. This sample yields around 70,000 clones, of which 80% to 90% are seen a single time; 18% belongs to the top ten. Input material: peripheral blood. The receptors stem from a woman aged 55-75 years with acute or convalescent COVID-19.

J is TRBJ2-5 and V is TRBV2; no clear D. The CDR3 runs to 12 residues. Trimming stripped 5 bases from V and 0 bases from J, with 4 bases between. Per the germline V gene, CDR1 is SNHLY and CDR2 is FYNNEI. CDR3 nucleotide sequence: TGTGCCAGCAGTCCGTACCAAGAGACCCAGTACTTC. This encodes CASSPYQETQYF.

This CDR3 is CASSVGHTQETQYF. CDR3 nucleotide sequence: TGTGCCAGCAGCGTAGGGCATACGCAGGAGACCCAGTACTTC. V gene TRBV9 combines with J gene TRBJ2-5; D is undetermined. Germline CDR1 and CDR2: SGDLS and YYNGEE. V lost 0 bases to trimming and J lost 5 bases, with 11 bases between them. The CDR3 has 14 residues.

The rearrangement joins TRBV5-1 to TRBJ2-7, with 13 bases identical to TRBD2. The CDR3 is 14 residues long. The germline gives CDR1 SGHRS, CDR2 YFSETQ. V trimming: 0 bases; J trimming: 7 bases; junction bases outside the gene matches: 1. Here the CDR3 DNA reads TGCGCCAGCAGCTTGGAGGGACTAGCGGGGGAGCAGTACGTC. Encoded protein: CASSLEGLAGEQYV.

The chain uses TRBV6-5 and TRBJ1-3; weak D call: TRBD1 (6 bases). This CDR3 is 15 amino acids long. V lost 0 bases, J lost 3 bases, and 9 bases lay in between. Germline-derived CDR1 and CDR2 are MNHEY and SVGAGI. The CDR3 sequence is CASSYSNRVGNTIYF. The DNA for the CDR3 is TGTGCCAGCAGTTACTCCAACAGGGTTGGAAACACCATATATTTT.

This clone was observed a few times. The chain uses TRBV29-1 and TRBJ1-2; 10 bases match TRBD1. Losses at the gene ends were 4 bases for V and 2 bases for J; bases not matched to a gene: 7. This CDR3 region has 15 residues. Germline assignment: CDR1 SQVTM and CDR2 ANQGSEA. The CDR3 coding sequence is TGCAGCGTTGCAAACCCGGGACAGGGGAACTATGGCTACACCTTC. Amino acid sequence: CSVANPGQGNYGYTF.

The chain is built from TRBV24-1 and TRBJ2-3; TRBD1 aligns across 7 bases. J lost 3 bases, V lost 3 bases, and 5 bases had no gene match. In germline, CDR1 is KGHDR, CDR2 SFDVKD. The CDR3 has 15 residues. The CDR3 spells CATSDRDSGTDTQYF. In nucleotides, the CDR3 is TGTGCCACCAGTGATCGGGACAGTGGAACAGATACGCAGTATTTT.

The chain joins TRBV30 to TRBJ1-1, with a tentative D call TRBD1 (6 bases). Germline loops: CDR1 GTSNPN, CDR2 SVGIG (reference sequence). CDR3 length: 15 amino acids. Trimming pared 3 bases from V and 1 base from J, leaving 15 bases between. The CDR3 sequence: CAWSAPGHRNTEAFF. The DNA of the CDR3 is TGTGCCTGGAGCGCACCGGGACATAGGAACACTGAAGCTTTCTTT.

The V call is TRBV7-2, the J call TRBJ1-4; 7 bases map to TRBD1. J lost 3 bases, V lost 5 bases, and 3 bases had no gene match. From germline, CDR1 is SGHTA and CDR2 FQGNSA. The CDR3 has 14 residues. The CDR3 protein is CASSPDRANEKLFF. CDR3 nucleotide sequence: TGTGCCAGCAGCCCCGACAGGGCTAATGAAAAACTGTTTTTT.

The V and J genes are TRBV7-7 and TRBJ1-4; possible D gene TRBD1, 5 bases. The CDR3 totals 15 residues. Trimming took 0 bases from V and 3 from J, leaving 8 bases between them. The germline gives CDR1 SSHAT, CDR2 FNYEAQ (reference sequence). CDR3 DNA sequence: TGTGCCAGCAGCTTAGCGGGGGGATCTAATGAAAAACTGTTTTTT. This gives the protein CASSLAGGSNEKLFF.

This clone was counted once. V is TRBV10-2 and J is TRBJ2-5; D gene uncertain. Germline V gene lookup returns CDR1 WSHSY and CDR2 SAAADI. The CDR3 consists of 14 residues. Trimming pared 8 bases from V and 1 base from J, leaving 14 bases between. CDR3 amino acids: CASAVTGSQETQYF. DNA for the CDR3: TGCGCCAGCGCAGTAACCGGGTCCCAAGAGACCCAGTACTTC.

The chain carries TRBV29-1 and TRBJ2-2, with D tentatively TRBD2 (6 bases). This CDR3 has 18 amino acids. V lost 4 bases and J lost 4, with 25 bases in between. Germline lookup yields CDR1 SQVTM and CDR2 ANQGSEA. CDR3 sequence reads: CSVGGAGLTISSTGELFF. In DNA, the CDR3 is TGCAGCGTTGGCGGAGCGGGCCTCACCATTTCGAGCACCGGGGAGCTGTTTTTT.

This clone was detected only a few times. The V gene is TRBV6-5, the J gene TRBJ1-6; no definite D call. The V gene lost 6 bases and the J gene lost 3 bases, with 9 bases spanning the gap. This CDR3 has 14 amino acids. Germline V gene data show CDR1 as MNHEY and CDR2 as SVGAGI. The CDR3 protein is CASSMRNYNSPLHF. CDR3 coding DNA: TGTGCCAGCAGCATGAGAAACTATAATTCACCCCTCCACTTT.

The chain is built from TRBV4-1 and TRBJ2-3; 7 nucleotides agree with TRBD1. CDR3 length: 13 amino acids. The V gene's germline CDR1 is MGHRA and CDR2 YSYEKL. Losses at the gene ends were 2 bases for V and 5 bases for J; bases not matched to a gene: 1. Here the CDR3 reads CASSQPGGDTQYF. Here the CDR3 DNA reads TGCGCCAGCAGCCAACCAGGGGGAGATACGCAGTATTTT.

The chain carries TRBV5-1 and TRBJ2-1; 7 nucleotides agree with TRBD2. Germline lookup yields CDR1 SGHRS and CDR2 YFSETQ. V shed 0 bases, J shed 4 bases, and the junction held 7 bases outside the gene matches. This CDR3 is 16 amino acids long. In DNA, the CDR3 is TGCGCCAGCAGCTTGGAAGCCCAGCGGGGTTACAATGAGCAGTTCTTC. Amino acids: CASSLEAQRGYNEQFF.

This clone has only one observation. The chain uses TRBV5-6 and TRBJ1-3; TRBD1 matches at 10 bases. CDR3 length: 16 residues. Germline-derived CDR1 and CDR2 are SGHDT and YYEEEE. Germline trimming cut 4 bases from V and 4 bases from J; bases unmatched to any gene: 8. In nucleotides, the CDR3 is TGTGCCAGCAGCAAAGACAGGGGGCTAGCGGGAAACACCATATATTTT. Its protein is CASSKDRGLAGNTIYF.

The rearrangement joins TRBV2 to TRBJ2-7; no clear D gene. V was pared by 7 bases and J by 3 bases, with 4 bases between. This CDR3 has 10 residues. The germline V gene encodes CDR1 SNHLY and CDR2 FYNNEI. CDR3 in DNA: TGTGCCAGCATAAACTACGAGCAGTACGTC. This encodes CASINYEQYV.

The chain uses TRBV5-4 and TRBJ2-6; no clear D. CDR1 SGHNT and CDR2 YYREEE come from the germline V gene (reference sequence). Trimming left V 1 base short and J 0 bases short, with 14 bases between. The length of the CDR3 is 18 residues. The CDR3: CASSLRRLPVSGANVLTF. DNA for the CDR3: TGTGCCAGCAGCTTGCGGCGGCTGCCAGTCTCTGGGGCCAACGTCCTGACTTTC.

The chain carries TRBV7-9 and TRBJ1-1, with D tentatively TRBD1 (5 bases). The CDR3 has 14 amino acids. V was trimmed by 5 bases and J by 5 bases, leaving 15 bases between them. Germline CDR1 SEHNR, CDR2 FQNEAQ (reference sequence). The CDR3 DNA follows: TGTGCCAGCAGCCCCCCCGGGGGAGGGACTGAAGCTTTCTTT. Its protein product is CASSPPGGGTEAFF.

J is TRBJ1-1 and V is TRBV5-1, with 9 bases identical to TRBD1. J lost 2 bases, V lost 3 bases, and 5 bases had no gene match. The length of the CDR3 is 15 residues. Germline V gives CDR1 SGHRS, CDR2 YFSETQ. CDR3 DNA sequence: TGCGCCAGCAGCTCCCGACAGGGGGGAAACACTGAAGCTTTCTTT. This translates into CASSSRQGGNTEAFF. The full variable domain, completed using reference TRBV5-1 and TRBJ1-1, is KAGVTQTPRYLIKTRGQQVTLSCSPISGHRSVSWYQQTPGQGLQFLFEYFSETQRNKGNFPGRFSGRQFSNSRSEMNVSTLELGDSALYLCASSSRQGGNTEAFFGQGTRLTVV.

The chain combines TRBV2 with TRBJ1-4, with 7 bases lining up with TRBD1. CDR1 SNHLY and CDR2 FYNNEI come from the germline V gene. The CDR3 spans 14 residues. V shed 6 bases and J 4 bases; nucleotides not matched to a gene: 5. The CDR3 DNA is TGTGCCAGCAGAGGGACAGCCTTTAATGAAAAACTGTTTTTT. Translation: CASRGTAFNEKLFF.